This TCR beta chain was identified in a study of T cell responses to AZD1222 COVID-19 vaccine. Regarding the study as a whole: Clonal diversity was possibly underestimated; the donors were predominantly white British and more often female.

Note on this clone: What it binds is not known.

Germline V gene lookup returns CDR1 MNHEY and CDR2 SVGAGI. Trimming removed 6 bases at V and 4 bases at J, with 15 bases between. CDR3 length equals 15 residues. The data were produced by immunoSEQ multiplex PCR, yet TCRdb's version contains in-frame clones alone and is incomplete. The sample lists around 160,000 clones; about 91% were seen once. The material sequenced was peripheral blood, taken on day 0 of AZD1222 vaccination. The clonotype was recovered from an adult in good health. The chain uses TRBV6-5 and TRBJ1-4, with unresolved D. CDR3 loop: CASRLWPTNNEKLFF. The CDR3 nucleotides read TGTGCCAGCAGGCTTTGGCCGACCAATAATGAAAAACTGTTTTTT.